The present TCR beta chain was sequenced within a study of cytomegalovirus exposure and HLA in healthy donors. For this clone: Its antigen is undetermined.

It was with 60 Vbeta and 13 Jbeta primers that the PCR ran. Assay: immunoSEQ multiplex PCR; the TCRdb copy retains only in-frame clones and omits some. The table includes approximately 150,000 clones, 82% detected once. Study-wide points: For TCR beta chains, V- and J-gene trimming was later linked to a missense DCLRE1C variant. In an earlier analysis, in several hundred donors, most V segments appeared productive either ~87% or ~30% of the time.

The V gene lost 1 base and the J gene lost 4 bases, with 5 bases spanning the gap. Germline V gene sequence: CDR1 SEHNR, CDR2 FQNEAQ (reference sequence). The CDR3 sequence is 13 residues long. Specimen: PBMCs. This sequence joins TRBV7-9 and TRBJ1-5; D not resolved. The receptor was derived from a male donor in good health and CMV-seronegative. CDR3 DNA sequence: TGTGCCAGCAGCTTAGTAGTGAATCAGCCCCAGCATTTT. Translating gives CASSLVVNQPQHF.